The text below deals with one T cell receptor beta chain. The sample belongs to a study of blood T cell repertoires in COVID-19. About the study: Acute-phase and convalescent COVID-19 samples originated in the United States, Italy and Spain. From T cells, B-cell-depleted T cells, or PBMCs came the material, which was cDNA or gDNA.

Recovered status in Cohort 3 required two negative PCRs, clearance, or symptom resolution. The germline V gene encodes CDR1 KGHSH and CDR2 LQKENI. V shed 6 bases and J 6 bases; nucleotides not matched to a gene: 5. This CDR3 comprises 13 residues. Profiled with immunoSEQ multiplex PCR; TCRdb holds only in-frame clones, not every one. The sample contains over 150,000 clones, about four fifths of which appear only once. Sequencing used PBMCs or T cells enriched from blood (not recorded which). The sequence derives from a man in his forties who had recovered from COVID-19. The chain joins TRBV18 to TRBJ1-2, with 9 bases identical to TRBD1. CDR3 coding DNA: TGTGCCAGCTCCCCCGACAGGGGGGATGGCTACACCTTC. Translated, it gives CASSPDRGDGYTF.